These 5 T cell receptor beta chains were sequenced from one sample in a study of response to subunit inactivated influenza vaccine. TCRdb reprocessed the RT-PCR reads via MiXCR and lists one record per CDR3 protein. The table records 550,000 to 600,000 distinct CDR3 sequences, about 10% of them present only once. The starting material was PBMCs from blood, obtained on the day of vaccination. These receptors all stem from a middle-aged man who received an inactivated influenza vaccine.

The sample holds many counts of this clonotype. The genes are TRBV20-1 and TRBJ2-1, with D unresolved. CDR1 DFQATT and CDR2 SNEGSKA come from the germline V gene (reference sequence). The CDR3 runs 12 residues. V lost 6 bases to trimming and J lost 4 bases, with 10 bases between them. This CDR3 reads CSANQAYNEQFF. CDR3 nucleotides: TGCAGTGCGAATCAGGCGTACAATGAGCAGTTCTTC.

The chain combines TRBV20-1 with TRBJ2-7; TRBD1 matches 7 bases. The CDR3 extends over 11 amino acids. The trim removed 5 bases at V and 4 bases at J, leaving 2 bases unmatched. The germline gives CDR1 DFQATT, CDR2 SNEGSKA (reference sequence). The DNA of the CDR3 is TGCAGTGCTTGGACAGGATACGAGCAGTACTTC. Protein product: CSAWTGYEQYF.

This clonotype was detected many times. V usage is TRBV6-2 or TRBV6-3 and J usage is TRBJ2-7, with D maybe TRBD1 (5 bases). Germline values: CDR1 MNHEY, CDR2 SVGEGT. Trimming shortened V by 8 bases and J by 3 bases, and 17 bases separated the two germline ends. The CDR3 covers 14 residues. CDR3 in amino acids: CASLTAQGIYEQYF. As DNA, the CDR3 is TGTGCCAGCCTTACCGCTCAGGGTATCTACGAGCAGTACTTC.

The rearrangement links TRBV29-1 to TRBJ2-1; 8 nucleotides match TRBD2. Germline-derived CDR1 and CDR2 are SQVTM and ANQGSEA. This CDR3 has 14 residues. Trimming at V came to 4 bases and at J to 0 bases, leaving 2 bases not matched to a gene. CDR3 loop: CSVGGGNSYNEQFF. The CDR3 DNA follows: TGCAGCGTTGGCGGGGGGAACTCCTACAATGAGCAGTTCTTC.

This clonotype came up a few times. V is TRBV7-2 and J is TRBJ1-1, with D unresolved. This CDR3 contains 14 residues. Germline V gene sequence: CDR1 SGHTA, CDR2 FQGNSA. Trimming left V 1 base short and J 7 bases short, with 13 bases between. CDR3 nucleotide sequence: TGTGCCAGCAGCTTAGTTATACTTGGTAATGAAGCTTTCTTT. It specifies CASSLVILGNEAFF.